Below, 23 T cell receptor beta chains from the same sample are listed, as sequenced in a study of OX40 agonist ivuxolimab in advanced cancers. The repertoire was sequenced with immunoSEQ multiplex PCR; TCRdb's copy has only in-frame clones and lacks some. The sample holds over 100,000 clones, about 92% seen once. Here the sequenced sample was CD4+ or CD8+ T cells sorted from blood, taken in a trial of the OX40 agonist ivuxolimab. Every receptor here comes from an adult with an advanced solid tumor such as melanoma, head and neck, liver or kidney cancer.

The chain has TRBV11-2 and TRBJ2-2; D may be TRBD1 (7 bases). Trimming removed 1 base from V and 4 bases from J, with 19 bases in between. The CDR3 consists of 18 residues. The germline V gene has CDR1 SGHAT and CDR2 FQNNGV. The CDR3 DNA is TGTGCCAGCAGCTTAGGCTGGGGTAGACAGGGAGGCACCGGGGAGCTGTTTTTT. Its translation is CASSLGWGRQGGTGELFF.

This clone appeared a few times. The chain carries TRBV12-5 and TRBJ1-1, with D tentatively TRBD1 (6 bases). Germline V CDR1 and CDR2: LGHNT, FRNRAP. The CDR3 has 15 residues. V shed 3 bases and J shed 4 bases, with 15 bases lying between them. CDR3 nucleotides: TGTGCTAGTGGTTTAGGCGGGGGCTGGGGCACTGAAGCTTTCTTT. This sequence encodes CASGLGGGWGTEAFF.

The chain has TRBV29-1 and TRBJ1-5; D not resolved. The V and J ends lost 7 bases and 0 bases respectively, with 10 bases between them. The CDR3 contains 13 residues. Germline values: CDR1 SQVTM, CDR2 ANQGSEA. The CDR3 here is CSASENSNQPQHF. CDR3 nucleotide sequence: TGCAGCGCCTCTGAAAATAGCAATCAGCCCCAGCATTTT.

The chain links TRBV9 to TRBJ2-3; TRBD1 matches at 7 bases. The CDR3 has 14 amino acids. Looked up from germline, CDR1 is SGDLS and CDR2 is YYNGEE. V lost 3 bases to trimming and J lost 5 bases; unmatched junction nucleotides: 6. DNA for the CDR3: TGTGCCAGCAGCGCGACAGGGCTCCAAGATACGCAGTATTTT. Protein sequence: CASSATGLQDTQYF.

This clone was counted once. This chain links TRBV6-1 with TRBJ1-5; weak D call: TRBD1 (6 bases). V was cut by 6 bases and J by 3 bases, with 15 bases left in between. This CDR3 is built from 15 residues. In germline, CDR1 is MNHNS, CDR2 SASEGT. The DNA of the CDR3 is TGTGCCAGCAGAACGGACAGCGTCAACAATCAGCCCCAGCATTTT. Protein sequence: CASRTDSVNNQPQHF.

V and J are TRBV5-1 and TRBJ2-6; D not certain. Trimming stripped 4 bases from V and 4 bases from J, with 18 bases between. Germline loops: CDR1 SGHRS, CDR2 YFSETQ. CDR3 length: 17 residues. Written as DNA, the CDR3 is TGCGCCAGCAGCCCCCGGGCCGAGAGCGCCGGGGCCAACGTCCTGACTTTC. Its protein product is CASSPRAESAGANVLTF.

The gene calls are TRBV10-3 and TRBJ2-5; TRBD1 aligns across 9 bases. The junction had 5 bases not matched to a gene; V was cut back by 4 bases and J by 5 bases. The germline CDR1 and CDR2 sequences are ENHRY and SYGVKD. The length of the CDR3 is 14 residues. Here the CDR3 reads CAISGTGGGETQYF. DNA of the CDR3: TGTGCCATCAGTGGTACAGGGGGCGGGGAGACCCAGTACTTC.

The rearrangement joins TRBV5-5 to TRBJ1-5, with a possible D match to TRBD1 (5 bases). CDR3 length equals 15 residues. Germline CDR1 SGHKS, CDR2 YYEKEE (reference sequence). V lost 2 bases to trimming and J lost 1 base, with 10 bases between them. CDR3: CASSFGTASNQPQHF. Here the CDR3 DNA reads TGTGCCAGCAGCTTCGGGACCGCGAGCAATCAGCCCCAGCATTTT.

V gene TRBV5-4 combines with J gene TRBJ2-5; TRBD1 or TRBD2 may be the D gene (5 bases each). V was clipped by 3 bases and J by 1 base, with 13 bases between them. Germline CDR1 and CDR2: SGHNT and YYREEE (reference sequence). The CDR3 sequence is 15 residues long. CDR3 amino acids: CASSSSPGPQETQYF. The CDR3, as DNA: TGTGCCAGCAGCTCAAGTCCGGGACCCCAAGAGACCCAGTACTTC.

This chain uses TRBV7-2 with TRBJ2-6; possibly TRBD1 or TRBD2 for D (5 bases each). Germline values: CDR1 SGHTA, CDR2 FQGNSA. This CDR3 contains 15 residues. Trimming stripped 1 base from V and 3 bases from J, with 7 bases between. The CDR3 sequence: CASSLGGSGANVLTF. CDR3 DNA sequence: TGTGCCAGCAGCTTAGGGGGGAGTGGGGCCAACGTCCTGACTTTC.

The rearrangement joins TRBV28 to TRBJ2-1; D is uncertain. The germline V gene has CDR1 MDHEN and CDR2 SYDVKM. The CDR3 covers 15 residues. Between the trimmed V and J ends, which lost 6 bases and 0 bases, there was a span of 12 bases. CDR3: CASRSRALSYNEQFF. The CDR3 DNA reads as TGTGCCAGCAGGTCCCGGGCCCTCTCCTACAATGAGCAGTTCTTC.

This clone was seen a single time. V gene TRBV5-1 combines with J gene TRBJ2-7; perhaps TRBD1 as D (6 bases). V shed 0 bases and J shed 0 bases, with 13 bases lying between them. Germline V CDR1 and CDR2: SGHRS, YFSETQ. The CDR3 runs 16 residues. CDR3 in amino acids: CASSLGTVKLSYEQYF. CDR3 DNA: TGCGCCAGCAGCTTGGGGACAGTAAAACTCTCCTACGAGCAGTACTTC.

Written as DNA, the CDR3 is TGTGCCAGCAGCCCATCCGGGACTAGCGGGAGTCAAGAGACCCAGTACTTC. Translating it yields CASSPSGTSGSQETQYF. The V and J genes are TRBV11-2 and TRBJ2-5; 14 positions agree with TRBD2. The germline V gene encodes CDR1 SGHAT and CDR2 FQNNGV. The CDR3 runs to 17 residues. With 5 bases clipped from V and 2 bases from J, the junction kept 7 bases outside the gene matches.

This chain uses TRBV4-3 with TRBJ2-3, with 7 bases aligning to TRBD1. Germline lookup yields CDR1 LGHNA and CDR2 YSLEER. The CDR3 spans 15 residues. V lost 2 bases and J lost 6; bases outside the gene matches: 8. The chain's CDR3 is CASSQSGGDWDTQYF. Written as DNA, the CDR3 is TGCGCCAGCAGCCAATCAGGGGGAGATTGGGATACGCAGTATTTT.

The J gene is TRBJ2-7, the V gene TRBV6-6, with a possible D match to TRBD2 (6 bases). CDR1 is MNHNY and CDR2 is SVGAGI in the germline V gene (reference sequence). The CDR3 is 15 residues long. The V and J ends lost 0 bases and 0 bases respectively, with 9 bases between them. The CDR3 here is CASSYSSGSSYEQYF. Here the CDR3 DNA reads TGTGCCAGCAGTTACTCTAGCGGTAGCTCCTACGAGCAGTACTTC.

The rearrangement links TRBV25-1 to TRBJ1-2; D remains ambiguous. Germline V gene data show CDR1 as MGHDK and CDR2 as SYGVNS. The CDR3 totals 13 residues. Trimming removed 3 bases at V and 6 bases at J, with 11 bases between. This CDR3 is CASSERFLNGYTF. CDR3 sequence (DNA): TGTGCCAGCAGTGAGAGGTTTTTAAATGGCTACACCTTC.

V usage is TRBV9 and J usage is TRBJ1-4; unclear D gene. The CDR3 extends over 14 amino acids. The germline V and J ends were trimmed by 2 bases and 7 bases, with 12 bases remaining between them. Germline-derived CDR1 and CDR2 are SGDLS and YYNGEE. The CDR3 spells CASSVEGVSEKLFF. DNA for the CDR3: TGTGCCAGCAGCGTCGAGGGAGTTAGTGAAAAACTGTTTTTT.

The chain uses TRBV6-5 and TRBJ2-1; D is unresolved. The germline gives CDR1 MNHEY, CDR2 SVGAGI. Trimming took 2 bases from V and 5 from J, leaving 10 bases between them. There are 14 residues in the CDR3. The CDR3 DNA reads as TGTGCCAGCAGTTACGAGCGTCCGCACAATGAGCAGTTCTTC. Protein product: CASSYERPHNEQFF.

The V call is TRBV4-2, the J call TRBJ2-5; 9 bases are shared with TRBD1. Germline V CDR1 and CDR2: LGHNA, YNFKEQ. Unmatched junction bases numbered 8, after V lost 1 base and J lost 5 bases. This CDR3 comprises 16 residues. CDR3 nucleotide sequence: TGTGCCAGCAGCCAAGCTTCGGGACAGGGTCGGGAGACCCAGTACTTC. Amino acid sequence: CASSQASGQGRETQYF.

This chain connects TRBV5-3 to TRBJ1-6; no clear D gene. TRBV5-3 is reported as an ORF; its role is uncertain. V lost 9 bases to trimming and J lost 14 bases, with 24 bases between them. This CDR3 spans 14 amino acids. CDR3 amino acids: CAIRISGLGTTLHF. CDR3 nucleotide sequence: TGTGCCATACGAATTAGCGGCCTGGGCACAACCCTCCACTTT.

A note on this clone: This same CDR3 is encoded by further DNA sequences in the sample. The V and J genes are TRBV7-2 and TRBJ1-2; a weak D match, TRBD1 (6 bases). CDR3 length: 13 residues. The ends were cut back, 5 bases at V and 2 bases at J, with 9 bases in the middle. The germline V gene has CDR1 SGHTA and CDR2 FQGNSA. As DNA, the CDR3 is TGTGCCAGCAGCCCCGACAGGAACTATGGCTACACCTTC. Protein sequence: CASSPDRNYGYTF.

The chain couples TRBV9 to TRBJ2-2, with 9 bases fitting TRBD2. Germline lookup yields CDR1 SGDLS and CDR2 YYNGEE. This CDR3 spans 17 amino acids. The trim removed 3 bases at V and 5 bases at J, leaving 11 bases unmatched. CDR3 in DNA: TGTGCCAGCAGCGCCACTAGCGGGCCTAGAGGGACCGGGGAGCTGTTTTTT. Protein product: CASSATSGPRGTGELFF.

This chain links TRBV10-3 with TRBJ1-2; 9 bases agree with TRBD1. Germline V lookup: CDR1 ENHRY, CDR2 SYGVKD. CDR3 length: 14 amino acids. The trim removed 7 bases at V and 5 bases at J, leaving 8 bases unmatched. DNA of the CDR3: TGTGCCATCACCGGGACAGGGATGAATTATGGCTACACCTTC. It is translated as CAITGTGMNYGYTF.